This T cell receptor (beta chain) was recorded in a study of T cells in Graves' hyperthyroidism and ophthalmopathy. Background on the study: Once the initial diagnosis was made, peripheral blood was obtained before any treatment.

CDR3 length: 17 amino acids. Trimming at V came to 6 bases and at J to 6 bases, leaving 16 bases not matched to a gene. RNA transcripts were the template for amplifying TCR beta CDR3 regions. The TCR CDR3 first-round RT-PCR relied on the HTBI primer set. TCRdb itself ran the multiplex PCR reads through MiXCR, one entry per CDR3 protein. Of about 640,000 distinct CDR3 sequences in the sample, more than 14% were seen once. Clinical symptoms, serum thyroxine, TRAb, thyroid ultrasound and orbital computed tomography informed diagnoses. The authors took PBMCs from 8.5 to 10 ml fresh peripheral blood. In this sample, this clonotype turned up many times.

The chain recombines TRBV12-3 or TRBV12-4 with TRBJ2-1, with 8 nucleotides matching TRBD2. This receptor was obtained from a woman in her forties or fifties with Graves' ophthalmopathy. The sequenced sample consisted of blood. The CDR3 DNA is TGTGCCAGCAGGGGCAAGATCGGGACTAGTGGGCTCAATGAGCAGTTCTTC. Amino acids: CASRGKIGTSGLNEQFF.